The rows below give T cell receptor beta chains drawn from one sample of a study of early T cells in non-severe SARS-CoV-2 infection. TCRdb re-called the 5' RACE reads with MiXCR, one entry per CDR3 protein. The data contain roughly 57,000 distinct CDR3 sequences, roughly an eighth of them singletons. Sequenced input: whole blood. The receptors stem from an adult who was a healthcare worker with PCR-confirmed SARS-CoV-2 infection or an uninfected control (not recorded which). Each CDR3 is given with its conserved first and last residue. A D gene is named only where the DNA matches it firmly. Size is stated for part of the rows, as once, few or many counts, or as a class when the clone is expanded.

v_call	clone_size	d_call	j_call	cdr3_nt	cdr3_aa
TRBV18	few	-	TRBJ1-5	TGTGCCAGCTCCCAGAGTCGGGAGGGAGGGTATCAGCCCCAGCATTTT	CASSQSREGGYQPQHF
TRBV12-5	-	-	TRBJ1-3	TGTGCTAGTGGTTTGGTACCTTTGGGGTACCCCTCTGGAAACACCATATATTTT	CASGLVPLGYPSGNTIYF
TRBV12-3/TRBV12-4	few	-	TRBJ2-3	TGTGCCAGCAGGAGGGCGCGCACAGATACGCAGTATTTT	CASRRARTDTQYF
TRBV20-1	many	TRBD1	TRBJ1-5	TGCAGTGCTAGTAGAACAGGGGGGAATCAGCCCCAGCATTTT	CSASRTGGNQPQHF
TRBV23-1	many	TRBD2	TRBJ2-3	TGCGCCCCCGGGGAGCGGGGCACCACAGATACGCAGTATTTT	CAPGERGTTDTQYF
TRBV4-3	few	-	TRBJ1-6	TGCGCCAGCAGCCCTACAATGACAATAGCCCGTAATTCACCCCTCCACTTT	CASSPTMTIARNSPLHF
TRBV7-2	-	-	TRBJ1-1	TGTGCCACCGCGGGGGGCGCGGCGAACACTGAAGTTTTCTTT	CATAGGAANTEVFF
TRBV7-9	many	-	TRBJ2-1	TGTGCCAGCAGCCCTCGGCCCCTAGGGGCCGATGAGCAGTTCTTC	CASSPRPLGADEQFF
TRBV5-1	-	-	TRBJ2-3	TGCGCCAGCAGCTTGGCTGGGGCTAGGGCAGATACGCAGTATTTT	CASSLAGARADTQYF
TRBV29-1	many	-	TRBJ2-1	TGCAGCGCGCACAGTCAGGGGAATGAGCAGTTCTTC	CSAHSQGNEQFF
TRBV29-1	few	-	TRBJ1-2	TGCAGCGTTAACTCCGGGACAACCGGCTACACCTTC	CSVNSGTTGYTF
TRBV6-7	few	-	TRBJ2-7	TGTGCCAGCAGCCACAACCCCTACGAGCAGTACTTC	CASSHNPYEQYF
TRBV13	many	TRBD1	TRBJ2-2	TGTGCCAGCAGCTTACTAGACAGGGTGAACACCGGGGAGCTGTTTTTT	CASSLLDRVNTGELFF
TRBV9	-	TRBD2	TRBJ2-3	TGTGCCAGCAGCGTAGGCCCAGCGGGGGCGACTCATACGCAGTATTTT	CASSVGPAGATHTQYF
TRBV4-1	many	-	TRBJ2-7	TGCGCCAGCAGCCAAACCACCGGGACTCGCTACGAGCAGTACTTC	CASSQTTGTRYEQYF
TRBV29-1	-	-	TRBJ2-5	TGCAGCGTTGAGATGGAGACCCAGTACTTC	CSVEMETQYF
TRBV3-1	many	-	TRBJ1-5	TGTGCCAGCAGCCAGGGGGTCGGAAATCAGCCCCAGCATTTT	CASSQGVGNQPQHF
TRBV7-2	many	TRBD2	TRBJ2-7	TGTGCCAGCAGCTTAGAGGCAGGGAGGGCCTACGAGCAGTACTTC	CASSLEAGRAYEQYF
TRBV6-6	-	-	TRBJ2-3	TGTGCCAGCATACCGGGGCTCCACGAAGATACGCAGTATTTT	CASIPGLHEDTQYF
TRBV12-3/TRBV12-4	-	-	TRBJ1-1	TGTGCCAGCAGTTTATCTCGGGGGATGACTGAAGCTTTCTTT	CASSLSRGMTEAFF
TRBV6-6	-	-	TRBJ1-6	TGTGCCAGCAGTCAGGACATAAGTAATTCACCCCTCCACTTT	CASSQDISNSPLHF